A single sample gave rise to the 10 T cell receptor beta chains below, sequenced in a study of cytomegalovirus exposure and HLA in healthy donors (dated by TCRdb to 2016 to 2017). Libraries were constructed by the immunoSEQ multiplex PCR assay. A mixture of 60 forward primers for TCR Vbeta segments and 13 reverse primers for TCR Jbeta segments was used in the multiplex PCR. The clones in this table, taken by TCRdb from immuneACCESS, are in-frame only. Not every clone is retained; where verified, under half of the shortfall comes from an unresolved V gene, and the cause of the rest is unknown. The sample includes hundreds of thousands of clones, with 82% observed a single time. Approximately 6.5% of the sample goes to the ten largest clones. Sequenced material: PBMCs. The receptors were sampled from a man aged 40-55 years in good health and CMV-seropositive.

The rearrangement links TRBV9 to TRBJ2-2; 7 nucleotides agree with TRBD1. The CDR3 consists of 17 residues. With 0 bases clipped from V and 7 bases from J, the junction kept 12 bases outside the gene matches. Germline values: CDR1 SGDLS, CDR2 YYNGEE. The CDR3 DNA follows: TGTGCCAGCAGCGTAGATAGCAGGGGGTCGGTAGGCGGGGAGCTGTTTTTT. Residues: CASSVDSRGSVGGELFF.

In its sample, this clone was seen a few times. This chain links TRBV19 with TRBJ1-1; D perhaps matches TRBD1 (5 bases). Trimming took off 3 bases at V and 1 base at J, with 12 bases between the two ends. The CDR3 has 15 amino acids. Germline CDR1 LNHDA, CDR2 SQIVND (reference sequence). The CDR3 loop is CASSIRDSSNTEAFF. As DNA, the CDR3 is TGTGCCAGTAGTATCCGGGACTCATCGAACACTGAAGCTTTCTTT.

V usage is TRBV7-9 and J usage is TRBJ1-3, with D perhaps TRBD1 (6 bases). The CDR3 has 16 residues. CDR1 is SEHNR, CDR2 FQNEAQ, per germline (reference sequence). V lost 4 bases and J lost 4, with 17 bases in between. In DNA, the CDR3 is TGTGCCAGCAGCTCCATGGGGGGGGCAAACGGAAACACCATATATTTT. Residues: CASSSMGGANGNTIYF.

The chain is built from TRBV7-3 and TRBJ1-5; maybe TRBD1 (6 bases). The CDR3 is 14 amino acids. Germline loops: CDR1 SGHTA, CDR2 FQGTGA. With 4 bases removed from V and 5 bases from J, the gap between germline ends came to 12 bases. The CDR3 nucleotides are TGTGCCAGCAGCTCAAGACAGGACTATCAGCCCCAGCATTTT. It encodes CASSSRQDYQPQHF.

The chain employs TRBV29-1 and TRBJ1-2; no reliable D call. CDR3 size: 14 residues. Germline V lookup: CDR1 SQVTM, CDR2 ANQGSEA. Trimming took off 3 bases at V and 0 bases at J, with 11 bases between the two ends. CDR3 in DNA: TGCAGCGTTGACCCCGTTTCGGCTAACTATGGCTACACCTTC. Translating gives CSVDPVSANYGYTF. Combining the CDR3 with reference TRBV29-1 and TRBJ1-2 gives the whole variable domain SAVISQKPSRDICQRGTSLTIQCQVDSQVTMMFWYRQQPGQSLTLIATANQGSEATYESGFVIDKFPISRPNLTFSTLTVSNMSPEDSSIYLCSVDPVSANYGYTFGSGTRLTVV.

This clone was seen only a few times. The V call is TRBV6-5, the J call TRBJ1-4, with 8 bases lining up with TRBD1. The germline CDR1 and CDR2 sequences are MNHEY and SVGAGI. V was pared by 2 bases and J by 4 bases, with 3 bases of the junction left unmatched. The CDR3 runs 15 residues. In DNA form, the CDR3 reads TGTGCCAGCAGTTACCAGGGGGCGGGTAATGAAAAACTGTTTTTT. Protein: CASSYQGAGNEKLFF.

The genes are TRBV15 and TRBJ2-7, with D hard to call. The germline V gene has CDR1 LNHNV and CDR2 YYDKDF (reference sequence). Trimming cost V 6 bases and J 0 bases, with 18 bases left between them. The CDR3 loop spans 16 amino acids. The CDR3 DNA is TGTGCCACCAGTGAACGGCAGATCTACGACTCCTACGAGCAGTACGTC. Encoded protein: CATSERQIYDSYEQYV.

This clone was recorded only once. The chain links TRBV29-1 to TRBJ1-2; 11 nucleotides line up with TRBD1. Trimming took 6 bases from V and 7 from J; bases not matched to a gene: 13. Looked up from germline, CDR1 is SQVTM and CDR2 is ANQGSEA. The CDR3 is made up of 15 amino acids. As DNA, the CDR3 is TGCAGCGTCCTACACATCGGACAGGGGGCCTGTGGCTACACCTTC. This translates into CSVLHIGQGACGYTF.

The chain uses TRBV7-3 and TRBJ2-1, with 8 nucleotides matching TRBD1. The CDR3 is made up of 15 amino acids. Germline loops: CDR1 SGHTA, CDR2 FQGTGA. After removal of 2 bases from V and 8 bases from J, the junction contained 8 bases not matched to a gene. For the CDR3, the DNA is TGTGCCAGCAGCTTAGGGGGCAGGGGGCAGGATGAGCAGTTCTTC. Amino acids: CASSLGGRGQDEQFF.

This clone has only a few counts. V and J are TRBV2 and TRBJ1-6, with D unclear. V was pared by 7 bases and J by 7 bases, with 20 bases between. This CDR3 contains 16 residues. Per germline, CDR1 SNHLY and CDR2 FYNNEI. CDR3 loop: CASTPPGGQVNSPLHF. DNA for the CDR3: TGTGCCAGCACCCCCCCGGGAGGGCAGGTGAATTCACCCCTCCACTTT.